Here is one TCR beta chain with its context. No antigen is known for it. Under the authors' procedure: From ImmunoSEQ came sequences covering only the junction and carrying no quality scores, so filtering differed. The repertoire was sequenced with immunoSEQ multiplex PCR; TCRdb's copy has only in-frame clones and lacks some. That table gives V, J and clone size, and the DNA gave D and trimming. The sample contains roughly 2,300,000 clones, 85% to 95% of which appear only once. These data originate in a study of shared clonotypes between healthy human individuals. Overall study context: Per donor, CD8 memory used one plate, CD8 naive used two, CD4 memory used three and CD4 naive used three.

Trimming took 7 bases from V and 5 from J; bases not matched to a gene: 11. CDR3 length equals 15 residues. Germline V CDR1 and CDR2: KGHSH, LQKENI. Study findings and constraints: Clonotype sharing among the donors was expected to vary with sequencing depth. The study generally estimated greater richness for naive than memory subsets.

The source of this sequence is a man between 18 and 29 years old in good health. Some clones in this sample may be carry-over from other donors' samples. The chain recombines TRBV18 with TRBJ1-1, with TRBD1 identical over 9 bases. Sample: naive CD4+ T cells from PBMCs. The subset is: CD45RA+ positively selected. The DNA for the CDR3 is TGTGCCAGCTGTCTACAGGGGGCGTCGGGTACTGAAGCTTTCTTT. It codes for CASCLQGASGTEAFF.